A selection of T cell receptor beta chains follows, all from one sample in a study of blood T cell repertoires in COVID-19. Generated by immunoSEQ multiplex PCR, the TCRdb table keeps only in-frame clones and is missing some. The profile shows about 240,000 clones, roughly 79% of them singletons. Sequenced material: peripheral blood. These receptors came from a woman of 80 years or more with COVID-19, enrolled during active disease. Both conserved end residues are part of each CDR3. The order of the fields is CDR3 DNA, CDR3 protein, V gene, J gene, D gene, clone size. The D gene is left open where the match is weak. Clone size is shown for a subset of rows, as once, few, many or a class of expanded clone.

DNA: TGTGCCTGGGCACAAAGTTACACTGAAGCTTTCTTT
CDR3: CAWAQSYTEAFF
V: TRBV30
J: TRBJ1-1
D: NA
size: few

DNA: TGTGCCATCAGTGACTCCTCCTTTGGGACTAGCGGAACCTACGAGCAGTACTTC
CDR3: CAISDSSFGTSGTYEQYF
V: TRBV10-3
J: TRBJ2-7
D: TRBD2
size: NA

DNA: TGTGCCACCAGCAGAGGTTACGGGGGGGAGCTGTTTTTT
CDR3: CATSRGYGGELFF
V: TRBV15
J: TRBJ2-2
D: NA
size: NA

DNA: TGTGCCAGCAGTTACTCTTCCGGGACAGCTCGATATGAGCAGTTCTTC
CDR3: CASSYSSGTARYEQFF
V: TRBV6-5
J: TRBJ2-1
D: TRBD1
size: NA

DNA: TGTGCCAGCAGTCCGCGGACTAGTCGGAATGAGCAGTTCTTC
CDR3: CASSPRTSRNEQFF
V: TRBV28
J: TRBJ2-1
D: TRBD2
size: NA

DNA: TGTGCCACCAGCAGAGATCAGGGGGCCGGAGAGACCCAGTACTTC
CDR3: CATSRDQGAGETQYF
V: TRBV15
J: TRBJ2-5
D: TRBD1
size: NA

DNA: TGCGCCAGCAGCTTGGCCCCCCTAACTGAAGCTTTCTTT
CDR3: CASSLAPLTEAFF
V: TRBV5-1
J: TRBJ1-1
D: NA
size: NA

DNA: TGTGCCAGCACCATGGGGAGGCGGGAGACCCAGTACTTC
CDR3: CASTMGRRETQYF
V: TRBV7-2
J: TRBJ2-5
D: NA
size: NA

DNA: TGTGCCAGCAGCCGGACAGTCGAAGCTTTCTTT
CDR3: CASSRTVEAFF
V: TRBV7-2
J: TRBJ1-1
D: NA
size: NA

DNA: TGTGCCAGCAGCTTTCCACAGGGTGCTGGCTACACCTTC
CDR3: CASSFPQGAGYTF
V: TRBV5-6
J: TRBJ1-2
D: NA
size: NA

DNA: TGTGCCAGCAGCTTAGCTCTCGAGCAGTTCTTC
CDR3: CASSLALEQFF
V: TRBV11-2
J: TRBJ2-1
D: NA
size: NA